One T cell receptor (beta chain) is described in this entry. Patients selected for sequencing had displayed CD8+CD57+ cell expansion by flow cytometry. These data belong to a study of CD8+CD57+ T cells in acquired aplastic anemia. For CDR3 and TCR beta VDJ profiling, genomic DNA was the template used. TCRdb fed the reads into MiXCR, producing one record per CDR3 protein. The data hold 450,000 to 600,000 distinct CDR3 sequences, with less than 35% observed a single time. The TCR was taken from a human donor with aplastic anemia. The specimen was sorted CD4+, CD8+, or CD8+CD57+ T cells (not recorded which) from PBMCs.

This CDR3 is CSASGGANNEQFF. CDR3 sequence (DNA): TGCAGTGCTAGCGGGGGGGCCAACAATGAGCAGTTCTTC. The chain links TRBV20-1 to TRBJ2-1; 8 nucleotides match TRBD2. The CDR3 is 13 residues long. The germline V gene has CDR1 DFQATT and CDR2 SNEGSKA (reference sequence). J lost 5 bases, V lost 3 bases, and 3 bases had no gene match.